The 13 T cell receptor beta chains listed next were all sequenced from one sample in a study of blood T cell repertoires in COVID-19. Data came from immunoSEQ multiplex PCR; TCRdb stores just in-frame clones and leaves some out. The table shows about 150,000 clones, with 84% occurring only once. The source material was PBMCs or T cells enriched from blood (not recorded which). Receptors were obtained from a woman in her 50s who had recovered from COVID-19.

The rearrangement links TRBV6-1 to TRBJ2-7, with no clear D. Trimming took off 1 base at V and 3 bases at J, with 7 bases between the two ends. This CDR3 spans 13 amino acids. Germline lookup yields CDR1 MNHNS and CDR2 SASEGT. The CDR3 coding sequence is TGTGCCAGCAGTGAAGTCTTACACTACGAGCAGTACTTC. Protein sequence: CASSEVLHYEQYF.

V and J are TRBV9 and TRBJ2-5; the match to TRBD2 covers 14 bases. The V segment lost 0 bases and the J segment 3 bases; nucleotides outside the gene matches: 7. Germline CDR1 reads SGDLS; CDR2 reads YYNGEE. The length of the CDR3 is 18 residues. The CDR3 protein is CASSVVGLAGAGEETQYF. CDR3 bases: TGTGCCAGCAGCGTAGTGGGACTAGCGGGAGCGGGGGAAGAGACCCAGTACTTC.

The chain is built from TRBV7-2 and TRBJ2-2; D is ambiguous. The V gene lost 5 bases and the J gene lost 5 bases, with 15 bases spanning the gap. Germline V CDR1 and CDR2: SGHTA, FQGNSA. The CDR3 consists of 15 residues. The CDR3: CASSLLFPSTGELFF. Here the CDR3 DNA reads TGTGCCAGCAGCCTCCTTTTCCCGTCTACCGGGGAGCTGTTTTTT. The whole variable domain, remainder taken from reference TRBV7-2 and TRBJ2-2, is GAGVSQSPSNKVTEKGKDVELRCDPISGHTALYWYRQSLGQGLEFLIYFQGNSAPDKSGLPSDRFSAERTGGSVSTLTIQRTQQEDSAVYLCASSLLFPSTGELFFGEGSRLTVL.

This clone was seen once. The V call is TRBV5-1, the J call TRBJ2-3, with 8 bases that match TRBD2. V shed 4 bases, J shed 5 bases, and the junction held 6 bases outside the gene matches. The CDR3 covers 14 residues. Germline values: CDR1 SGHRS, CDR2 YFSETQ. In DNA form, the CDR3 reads TGCGCCAGCAGCGTCGGGGGGGCTGGAGATACGCAGTATTTT. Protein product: CASSVGGAGDTQYF.

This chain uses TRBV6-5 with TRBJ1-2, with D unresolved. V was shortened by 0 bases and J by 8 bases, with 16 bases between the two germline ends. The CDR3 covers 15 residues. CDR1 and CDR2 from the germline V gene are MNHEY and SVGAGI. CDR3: CASSYSGQTTMGYTF. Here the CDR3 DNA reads TGTGCCAGCAGTTACTCCGGGCAGACTACTATGGGCTACACCTTC.

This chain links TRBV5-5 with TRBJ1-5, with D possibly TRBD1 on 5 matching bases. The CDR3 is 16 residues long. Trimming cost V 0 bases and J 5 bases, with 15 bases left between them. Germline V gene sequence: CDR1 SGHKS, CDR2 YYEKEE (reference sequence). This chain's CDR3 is CASSLEEWDWDQPQHF. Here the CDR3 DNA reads TGTGCCAGCAGCTTGGAAGAGTGGGACTGGGATCAGCCCCAGCATTTT.

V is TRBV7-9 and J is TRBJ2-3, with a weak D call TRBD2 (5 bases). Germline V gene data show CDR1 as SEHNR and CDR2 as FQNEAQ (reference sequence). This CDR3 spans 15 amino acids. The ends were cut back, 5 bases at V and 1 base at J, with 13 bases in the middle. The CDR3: CASSPPGGGTDTQYF. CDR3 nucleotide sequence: TGTGCCAGCAGCCCGCCTGGAGGCGGCACAGATACGCAGTATTTT.

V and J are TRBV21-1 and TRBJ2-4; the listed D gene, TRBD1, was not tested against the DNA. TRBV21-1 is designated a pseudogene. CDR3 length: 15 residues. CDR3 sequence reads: CASPRTDLAKNIQYF. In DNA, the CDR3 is TGTGCCAGCCCCAGGACAGACCTAGCCAAAAACATTCAGTACTTC.

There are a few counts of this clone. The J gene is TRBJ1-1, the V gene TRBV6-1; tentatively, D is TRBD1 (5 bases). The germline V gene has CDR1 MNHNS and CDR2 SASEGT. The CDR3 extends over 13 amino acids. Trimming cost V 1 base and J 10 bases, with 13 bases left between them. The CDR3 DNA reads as TGTGCCAGCAGTGAAGTAGGGGCGCTGGGAGCTTTCTTT. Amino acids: CASSEVGALGAFF.

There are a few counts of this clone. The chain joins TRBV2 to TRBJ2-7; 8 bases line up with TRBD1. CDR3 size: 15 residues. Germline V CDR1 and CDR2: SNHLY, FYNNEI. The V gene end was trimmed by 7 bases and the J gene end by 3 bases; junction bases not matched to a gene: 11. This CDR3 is CASIPRGQGNYEQYF. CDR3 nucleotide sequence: TGTGCCAGCATTCCTCGAGGACAGGGAAACTACGAGCAGTACTTC.

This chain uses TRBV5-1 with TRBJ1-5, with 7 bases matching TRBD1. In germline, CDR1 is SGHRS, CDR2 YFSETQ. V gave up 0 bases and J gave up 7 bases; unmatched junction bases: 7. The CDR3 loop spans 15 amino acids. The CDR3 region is CASSLEGGAGQPQHF. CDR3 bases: TGCGCCAGCAGCTTGGAAGGGGGCGCTGGACAGCCCCAGCATTTT.

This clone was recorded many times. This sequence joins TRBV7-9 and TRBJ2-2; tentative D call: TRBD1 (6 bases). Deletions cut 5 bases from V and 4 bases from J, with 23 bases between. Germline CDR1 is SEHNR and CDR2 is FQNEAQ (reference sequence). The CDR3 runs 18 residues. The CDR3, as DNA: TGTGCCAGCAGCCCCAGTAAGAACAGGGAGTGGGGCACCGGGGAGCTGTTTTTT. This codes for CASSPSKNREWGTGELFF.

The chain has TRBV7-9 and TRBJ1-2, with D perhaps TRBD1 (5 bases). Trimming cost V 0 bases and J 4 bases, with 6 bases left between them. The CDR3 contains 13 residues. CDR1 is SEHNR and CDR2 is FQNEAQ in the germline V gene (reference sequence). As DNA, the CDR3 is TGTGCCAGCAGCTTAGCGGGGGGCTATGGCTACACCTTC. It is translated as CASSLAGGYGYTF.